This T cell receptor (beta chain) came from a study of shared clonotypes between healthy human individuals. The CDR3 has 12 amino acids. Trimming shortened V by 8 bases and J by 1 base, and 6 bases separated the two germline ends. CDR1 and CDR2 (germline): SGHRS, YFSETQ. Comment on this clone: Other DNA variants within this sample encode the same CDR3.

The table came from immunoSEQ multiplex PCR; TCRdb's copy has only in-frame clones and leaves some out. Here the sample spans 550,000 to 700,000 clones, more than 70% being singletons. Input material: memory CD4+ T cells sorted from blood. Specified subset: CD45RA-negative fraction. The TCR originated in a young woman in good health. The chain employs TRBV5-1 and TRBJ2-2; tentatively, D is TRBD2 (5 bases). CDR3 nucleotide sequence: TGCGCCAGTCGGGAGAACACCGGGGAGCTGTTTTTT. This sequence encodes CASRENTGELFF.